Here is one T cell receptor (beta chain) with its context. The data originate from a study of blood T cell repertoires in COVID-19. Study context: The origin of the acute and convalescent COVID-19 samples was the United States, Italy and Spain. Nucleic acid was either cDNA or gDNA, and it came from T cells, B-cell-depleted T cells, or PBMCs.

This CDR3 is built from 13 residues. Germline V CDR1 and CDR2: SEHNR, FQNEAQ (reference sequence). Trimming left V 3 bases short and J 0 bases short, with 3 bases between. Per the original methods: From reference gene primer amplification, estimates of nucleated cell counts were derived. The protocol was immunoSEQ multiplex PCR, while the TCRdb copy is restricted to in-frame clones and leaves out a portion. The DNA was the basis for D and trimming; V, J and clone size are from that table. In the table there are roughly 250,000 clones, 70% to 80% of which are singletons. The sequence was obtained from a woman older than 75 with acute or convalescent COVID-19. Sequenced material: peripheral blood. The genes are TRBV7-9 and TRBJ1-5; D remains unclear. CDR3 in DNA: TGTGCCAGCAGCTTTAATAGCAATCAGCCCCAGCATTTT. Residues: CASSFNSNQPQHF.